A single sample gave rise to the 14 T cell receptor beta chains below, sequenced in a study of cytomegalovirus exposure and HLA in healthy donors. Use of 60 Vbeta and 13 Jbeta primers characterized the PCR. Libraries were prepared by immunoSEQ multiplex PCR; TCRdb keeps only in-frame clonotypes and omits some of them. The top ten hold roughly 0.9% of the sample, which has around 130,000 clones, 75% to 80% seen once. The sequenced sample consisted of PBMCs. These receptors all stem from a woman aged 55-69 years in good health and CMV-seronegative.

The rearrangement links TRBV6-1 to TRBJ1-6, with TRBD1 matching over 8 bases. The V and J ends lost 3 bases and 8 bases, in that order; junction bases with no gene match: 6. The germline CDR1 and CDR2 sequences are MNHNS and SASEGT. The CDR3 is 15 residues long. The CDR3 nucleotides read TGTGCCAGCAGTGATTTAGGACAGGGCTATTCACCCCTCCACTTT. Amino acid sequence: CASSDLGQGYSPLHF.

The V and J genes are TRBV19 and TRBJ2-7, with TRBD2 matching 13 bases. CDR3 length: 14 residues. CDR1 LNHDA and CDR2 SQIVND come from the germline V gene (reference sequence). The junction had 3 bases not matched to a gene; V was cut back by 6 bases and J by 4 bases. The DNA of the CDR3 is TGTGCCAGTAGCATGGGACTAGCGGGGTACGAGCAGTACTTC. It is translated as CASSMGLAGYEQYF.

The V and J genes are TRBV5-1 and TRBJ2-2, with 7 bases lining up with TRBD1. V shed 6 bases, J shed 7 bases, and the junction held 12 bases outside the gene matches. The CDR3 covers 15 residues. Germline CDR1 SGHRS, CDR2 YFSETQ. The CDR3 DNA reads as TGCGCCAGCATGCGCGTCGCAGGGGGTAACGGGGAGCTGTTTTTT. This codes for CASMRVAGGNGELFF. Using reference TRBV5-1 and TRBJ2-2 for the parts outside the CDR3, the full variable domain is KAGVTQTPRYLIKTRGQQVTLSCSPISGHRSVSWYQQTPGQGLQFLFEYFSETQRNKGNFPGRFSGRQFSNSRSEMNVSTLELGDSALYLCASMRVAGGNGELFFGEGSRLTVL.

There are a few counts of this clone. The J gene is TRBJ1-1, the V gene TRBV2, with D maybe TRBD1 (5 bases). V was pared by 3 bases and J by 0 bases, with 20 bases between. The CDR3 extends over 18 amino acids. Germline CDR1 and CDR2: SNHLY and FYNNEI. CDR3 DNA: TGTGCCAGCAGTGAGAGATTGGGCCCGGGGGTCCTGAACACTGAAGCTTTCTTT. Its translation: CASSERLGPGVLNTEAFF. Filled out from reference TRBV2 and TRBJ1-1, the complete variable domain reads EPEVTQTPSHQVTQMGQEVILRCVPISNHLYFYWYRQILGQKVEFLVSFYNNEISEKSEIFDDQFSVERPDGSNFTLKIRSTKLEDSAMYFCASSERLGPGVLNTEAFFGQGTRLTVV.

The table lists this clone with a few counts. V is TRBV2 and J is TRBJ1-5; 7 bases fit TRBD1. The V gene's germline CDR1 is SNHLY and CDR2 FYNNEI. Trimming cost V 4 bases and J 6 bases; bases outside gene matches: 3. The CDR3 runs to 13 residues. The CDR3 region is CASSGQGVQPQHF. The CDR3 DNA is TGTGCCAGCAGTGGACAGGGAGTTCAGCCCCAGCATTTT.

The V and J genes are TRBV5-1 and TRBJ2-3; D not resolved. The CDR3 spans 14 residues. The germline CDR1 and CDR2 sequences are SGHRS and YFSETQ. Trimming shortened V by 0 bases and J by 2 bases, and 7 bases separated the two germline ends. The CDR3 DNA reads TGCGCCAGCAGCTTGGGGCAGTCCACAGATACGCAGTATTTT. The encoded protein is CASSLGQSTDTQYF.

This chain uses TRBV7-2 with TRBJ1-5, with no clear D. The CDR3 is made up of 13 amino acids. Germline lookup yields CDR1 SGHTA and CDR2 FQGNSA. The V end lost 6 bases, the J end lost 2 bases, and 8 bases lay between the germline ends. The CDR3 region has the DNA TGTGCCAGCAGTCTTAGTGGCAATCAGCCCCAGCATTTT. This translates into CASSLSGNQPQHF.

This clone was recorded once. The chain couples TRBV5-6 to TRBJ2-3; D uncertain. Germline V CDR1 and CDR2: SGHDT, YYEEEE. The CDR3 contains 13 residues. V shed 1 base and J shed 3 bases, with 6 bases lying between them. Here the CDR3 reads CASSLLRTDTQYF. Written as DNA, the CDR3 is TGTGCCAGCAGCTTGCTGAGAACAGATACGCAGTATTTT.

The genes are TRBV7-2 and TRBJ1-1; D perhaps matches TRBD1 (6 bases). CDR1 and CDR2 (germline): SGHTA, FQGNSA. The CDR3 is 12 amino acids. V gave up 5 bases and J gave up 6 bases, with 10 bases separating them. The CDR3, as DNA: TGTGCCAGCAGCCAGGGGTCCCCTGAAGCTTTCTTT. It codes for CASSQGSPEAFF.

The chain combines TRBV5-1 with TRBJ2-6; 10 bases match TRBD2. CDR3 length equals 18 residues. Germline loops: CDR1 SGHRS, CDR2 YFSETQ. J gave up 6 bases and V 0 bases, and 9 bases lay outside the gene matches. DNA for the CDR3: TGCGCCAGCAGCTTGGATCCTAGCGGGAGTTCCTCGGCCAACGTCCTGACTTTC. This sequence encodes CASSLDPSGSSSANVLTF.

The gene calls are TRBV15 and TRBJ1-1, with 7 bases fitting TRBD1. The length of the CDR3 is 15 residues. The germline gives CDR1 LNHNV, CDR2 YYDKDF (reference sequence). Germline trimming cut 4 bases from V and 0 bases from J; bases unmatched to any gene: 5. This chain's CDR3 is CATSKQTGMNTEAFF. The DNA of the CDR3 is TGTGCCACCAGCAAACAGACAGGGATGAACACTGAAGCTTTCTTT.

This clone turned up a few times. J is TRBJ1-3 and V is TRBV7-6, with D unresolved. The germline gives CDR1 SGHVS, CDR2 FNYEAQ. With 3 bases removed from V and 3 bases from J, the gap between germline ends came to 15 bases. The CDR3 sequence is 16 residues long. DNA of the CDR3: TGTGCCAGCAGCTTGGCCGGCGGGCTGAGTGGAAACACCATATATTTT. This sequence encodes CASSLAGGLSGNTIYF.

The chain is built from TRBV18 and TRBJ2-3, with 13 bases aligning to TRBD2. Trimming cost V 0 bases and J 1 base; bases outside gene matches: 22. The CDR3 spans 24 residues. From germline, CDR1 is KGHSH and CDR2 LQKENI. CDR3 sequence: CASSPPYATSGRAAFYSRTDTQYF. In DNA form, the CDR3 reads TGTGCCAGCTCACCACCTTACGCCACTAGCGGGAGGGCCGCGTTTTACTCCCGCACAGATACGCAGTATTTT.

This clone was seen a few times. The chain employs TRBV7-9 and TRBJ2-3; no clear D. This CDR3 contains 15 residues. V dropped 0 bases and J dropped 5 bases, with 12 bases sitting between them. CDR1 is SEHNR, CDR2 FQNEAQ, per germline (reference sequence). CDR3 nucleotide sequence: TGTGCCAGCAGCTTAGCCACAACGAACAGAGATACGCAGTATTTT. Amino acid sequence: CASSLATTNRDTQYF.